This TCR beta chain is drawn from a study of beta chain features in type 1 diabetes. Only a few counts were recorded for this clone. Its antigen remains unidentified. Broader study findings: Moderate yet significant TCRB CDR3 shortening was seen in Type 1 diabetes patients in all four CD4+ subsets. Patients and controls would be equally affected if PCR favored shorter templates. The naive, central memory and Treg TCRB repertoires showed an apparent similarity that was greater among patients than among healthy donors.

Reverse transcription of all isolated RNA meant that expressed TCRB transcripts were sequenced. Assay: immunoSEQ multiplex PCR; the TCRdb copy retains only in-frame clones and omits some. The sample consists of roughly 140,000 clones, 8.1% of them appearing once. The source is a man aged 18 to 30 in good health. Sample: central memory CD4+ T cells from blood.

The CDR3 bases are TGTGCCAGCAGCCACCGGGAGGGGGGCACAGATACGCAGTATTTT. Translating it yields CASSHREGGTDTQYF. The chain joins TRBV9 to TRBJ2-3; 8 nucleotides match TRBD2. CDR1 is SGDLS, CDR2 YYNGEE, per germline. This CDR3 spans 15 amino acids. Losses at the gene ends were 4 bases for V and 1 base for J; bases not matched to a gene: 5.